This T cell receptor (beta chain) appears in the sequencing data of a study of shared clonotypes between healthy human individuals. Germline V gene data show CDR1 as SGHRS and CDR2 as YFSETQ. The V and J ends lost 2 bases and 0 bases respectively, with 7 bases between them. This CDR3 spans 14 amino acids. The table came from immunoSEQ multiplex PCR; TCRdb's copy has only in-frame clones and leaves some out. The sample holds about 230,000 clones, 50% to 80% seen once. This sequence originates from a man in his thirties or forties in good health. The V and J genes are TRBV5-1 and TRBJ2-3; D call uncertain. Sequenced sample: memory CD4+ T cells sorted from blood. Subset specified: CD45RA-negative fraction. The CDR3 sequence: CASSFGTSTDTQYF. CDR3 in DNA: TGCGCCAGCAGCTTCGGCACTAGCACAGATACGCAGTATTTT.